This TCR beta chain was sequenced in a study of post-analysis software for immune sequencing data. Study-level information: Courses of disease covered relapsing-remitting, secondary progressive and progressive-relapsing multiple sclerosis. General study results and limits: Compared with controls, patients showed significantly lower normalized Chao1 diversity. Patients had higher frequencies than controls of a handful of TRBV segments, including TRBV5-6, TRBV5-1 and TRBV20-1.

Germline V gives CDR1 SSHAT, CDR2 FNYEAQ (reference sequence). There are 13 residues in the CDR3. Unique molecular identifiers tagged the TCR beta cDNA libraries. TCRdb reprocessed the PCR reads with MiXCR, giving one entry per CDR3 protein. The sample consists of more than 350,000 distinct CDR3 sequences, approximately 37% of them appearing once. About this clonotype itself: Its antigen is unidentified. The junction differs from germline at one of its ends, possibly a read error.

The rearrangement links TRBV7-7 to TRBJ2-5; no reliable D call. Sequencing was carried out using blood. The receptor was derived from a girl aged 2-15 years with multiple sclerosis. CDR3 residues: CASSCALQETQYF. CDR3 bases: TGTGCTAGCAGCTGCGCACTACAAGAGACCCAGTACTTC.